This T cell receptor beta chain was recovered during a study of T-cell reconstitution after alpha-beta-depleted transplantation in children. Study conclusions and caveats: Elevated TCRbeta diversity at day 60 was traced, in some patients, to surviving recipient T cells and thymic progenitors. Alpha-beta T cells about two months after transplant reportedly derived from several hundred expanded graft clones.

A few counts support this clonotype. Its antigen is as yet unknown. During its preparation, the TCRbeta library received unique molecular identifiers. TCRdb re-derived calls from the PCR reads in MiXCR, one entry per CDR3 protein. The table includes roughly 570,000 distinct CDR3 sequences, more than 20% detected once. CDR1 is MGHDK and CDR2 is SYGVNS in the germline V gene. Trimming took off 3 bases at V and 6 bases at J, with 11 bases between the two ends. The CDR3 covers 14 residues. The rearrangement joins TRBV25-1 to TRBJ1-4; a weak D match, TRBD1 (5 bases). Sequences were derived from PBMCs, sampled before TCRalphabeta/CD19-depleted stem cell transplant. The sequence was collected from a boy younger than two with Wiskott-Aldrich syndrome, due to receive a stem cell transplant. The CDR3 region has the DNA TGTGCCAGCAGTGACACCAGGGCTTATGAAAAACTGTTTTTT. It encodes CASSDTRAYEKLFF.